The T cell receptor beta chain under discussion was sequenced for a study of T cell repertoires in cytomegalovirus infection. The wider study: Public TCR beta signatures provided an indication of both CMV infection and a matching HLA type.

Trimming removed 3 bases at V and 6 bases at J, with 13 bases between. Germline V gene lookup returns CDR1 SGHDT and CDR2 YYEEEE. The CDR3 is 14 residues long. Study-level results: HLA-C-restricted CMV clonotypes gave the most frequent clonotype in two of eight donors. CMV carriers having the relevant HLA were flagged by cumulative public TCR beta family frequency.

About this clonotype itself: Its antigen is not identified.

One entry per CDR3 protein, called by TCRdb with MiXCR from the reads. The sample holds 45,000 to 75,000 distinct CDR3 sequences, 33% seen once. Source material: PBMCs, sequenced either directly or after in vitro stimulation (not recorded which). The clonotype originates from a human donor in good health (CMV status not recorded). Some clones in this sample may be carry-over from other donors' samples. The chain is built from TRBV5-6 and TRBJ1-5, with D possibly TRBD1 on 5 matching bases. As DNA, the CDR3 is TGTGCCAGCAGCTCGGGGCCTAGCGGTCAGCCCCAGCATTTT. Protein sequence: CASSSGPSGQPQHF.